One T cell receptor beta chain is described in this entry. The data originate from a study of CD8 T cells in Susac syndrome. After extraction with the RNeasy kit, about 0.5 to 1 ug of the RNA was reverse transcribed using random hexamers. Amplification of the TCR beta CDR3 was carried out by immunoSEQ multiplex PCR, which spanned a total of 54 Vbeta and 13 Jbeta segments. TCRdb re-derived calls from the immunoSEQ multiplex PCR reads in MiXCR, one entry per CDR3 protein. The data show about 18,000 distinct CDR3 sequences, roughly 95% seen once. The TCR was taken from a human donor in good health. Sequencing input: CD8+ T cells from PBMCs.

The CDR3 DNA sequence: TGCAGCGTTGAACAATGGGGCAGGGAGGTCCGGAACACTGAAGCTTTCTTT. Amino acids: CSVEQWGREVRNTEAFF. The genes are TRBV29-1 and TRBJ1-1, with a possible D match to TRBD1 (5 bases). The V end lost 2 bases, the J end lost 1 base, and 20 bases lay between the germline ends. CDR3 length equals 17 residues. Germline V gene lookup returns CDR1 SQVTM and CDR2 ANQGSEA.